These T cell receptor beta chains were read from a single sample in a study of blood T cells in healthy people across ages. TCRdb itself ran the 5' RACE reads through MiXCR, one entry per CDR3 protein. The table includes over 1,500,000 distinct CDR3 sequences, about 39% detected once. Specimen: blood. The receptor set was obtained from a human donor in good health. CDR3s include the opening cysteine and the closing phenylalanine or tryptophan. The D gene is left open where the match is weak. Clone size is not always given. Where it is, it says once, few, many or a class for expanded clones.

D gene	V gene	J gene	CDR3 length	clone size	CDR3 protein	CDR3 DNA
-	TRBV9	TRBJ2-3	13	few	CASSSGTSDTQYF	TGTGCCAGCAGCTCAGGAACCTCCGATACGCAGTATTTT
TRBD1	TRBV11-1	TRBJ1-2	16	-	CASSLPGQGAINGYTF	TGTGCCAGCAGCTTACCCGGACAGGGGGCGATCAATGGCTACACCTTC
-	TRBV5-1	TRBJ2-1	16	-	CASSLARLSSYNEQFF	TGCGCCAGCAGCTTGGCCAGATTAAGCTCCTACAATGAGCAGTTCTTC
-	TRBV4-3	TRBJ2-5	15	few	CASSLSIHPRETQYF	TGCGCCAGCAGCCTCTCGATCCATCCGAGGGAGACCCAGTACTTC
-	TRBV7-9	TRBJ1-5	16	-	CASSLEAGDSNQPQHF	TGTGCCAGCAGCTTAGAAGCAGGGGATAGCAATCAGCCCCAGCATTTT
-	TRBV10-3	TRBJ2-4	15	-	CAISEPGGSRNIQYF	TGTGCCATCAGTGAGCCTGGAGGCAGCAGAAACATTCAGTACTTC
-	TRBV7-9	TRBJ2-7	15	-	CASSSDPSSYNEQYF	TGTGCCAGCAGCTCGGACCCTAGCTCCTACAATGAGCAGTACTTC
TRBD1	TRBV10-3	TRBJ1-5	16	-	CAISDTIGQGDQPQHF	TGTGCCATCAGTGACACGATTGGACAGGGGGATCAGCCCCAGCATTTT
-	TRBV4-3	TRBJ2-7	14	-	CASSILIGAYEQYF	TGCGCCAGCAGCATATTGATAGGGGCCTACGAGCAGTACTTC
TRBD1	TRBV4-3	TRBJ1-2	17	-	CASSQPRGPYHSYGYTF	TGCGCCAGCAGCCAACCCAGGGGGCCTTATCATTCCTATGGCTACACCTTC
TRBD1	TRBV7-2	TRBJ1-2	16	few	CASSLGTGEGIFGYTF	TGTGCCAGCAGCTTGGGGACAGGGGAGGGAATTTTTGGCTACACCTTC
-	TRBV9	TRBJ2-3	15	few	CASSVAEGVGDTQYF	TGTGCCAGCAGCGTAGCCGAGGGGGTGGGGGATACGCAGTATTTT
TRBD2	TRBV7-6	TRBJ2-3	18	-	CASSSRLAGGGTGDTQYF	TGTGCCAGCAGCTCCCGACTAGCGGGGGGCGGTACAGGAGATACGCAGTATTTT
-	TRBV12-3/TRBV12-4	TRBJ1-2	12	few	CASSLSMNGYTF	TGTGCCAGCAGTTTGTCTATGAATGGCTACACCTTC
TRBD1	TRBV29-1	TRBJ1-1	13	-	CSAQQGPYFKAFF	TGCAGCGCCCAACAGGGGCCCTACTTTAAAGCTTTCTTT
-	TRBV13	TRBJ2-1	14	-	CANSEGGSYNEQFF	TGTGCCAACAGCGAAGGAGGCTCCTACAATGAGCAGTTCTTC
-	TRBV20-1	TRBJ1-1	15	-	CSAREVGWGDTEAFF	TGCAGTGCTAGAGAAGTGGGGTGGGGGGACACTGAAGCTTTCTTT
-	TRBV5-6	TRBJ1-2	13	-	CASSLNGRYGYTF	TGTGCCAGCAGCCTTAACGGACGATATGGCTACACCTTC
TRBD1	TRBV4-3	TRBJ2-4	15	-	CASSHTGQGLYEQYF	TGCGCCAGCAGCCACACGGGACAGGGACTATATGAGCAGTACTTC
TRBD1	TRBV7-9	TRBJ1-6	16	few	CASRGDRPTQNSPLHF	TGTGCCAGCAGAGGGGACAGGCCCACGCAGAATTCACCCCTCCACTTT
TRBD1	TRBV12-3/TRBV12-4	TRBJ1-2	15	-	CASSSSRQGLYGYTF	TGTGCCAGCAGTTCTTCAAGACAGGGGCTCTATGGCTACACCTTC
-	TRBV6-2/TRBV6-3	TRBJ2-3	16	-	CASSYSAATGTDTQYF	TGTGCCAGCAGTTACTCCGCCGCGACAGGCACAGATACGCAGTATTTT
-	TRBV15	TRBJ1-1	16	-	CATSRDRSRGNTEAFF	TGTGCCACCAGCAGAGACCGGAGCAGAGGGAACACTGAAGCTTTCTTT
TRBD1	TRBV2	TRBJ2-7	14	-	CASSPTGECYEQYF	TGTGCCAGCAGTCCGACAGGGGAATGCTACGAGCAGTACTTC
TRBD2	TRBV20-1	TRBJ2-7	15	few	CSASTSGGTTYEQYF	TGCAGTGCTAGTACTAGCGGGGGGACGACCTACGAGCAGTACTTC